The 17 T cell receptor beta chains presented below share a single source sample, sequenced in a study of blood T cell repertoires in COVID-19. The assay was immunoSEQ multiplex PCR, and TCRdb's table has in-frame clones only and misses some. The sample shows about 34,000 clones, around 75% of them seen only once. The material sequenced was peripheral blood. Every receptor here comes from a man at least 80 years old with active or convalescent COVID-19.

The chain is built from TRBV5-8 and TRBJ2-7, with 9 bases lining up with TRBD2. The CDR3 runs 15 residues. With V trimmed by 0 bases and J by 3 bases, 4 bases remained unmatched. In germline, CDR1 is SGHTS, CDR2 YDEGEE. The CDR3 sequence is CASSLAAGGYYEQYF. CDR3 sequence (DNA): TGTGCCAGCAGCTTGGCAGCGGGGGGTTACTACGAGCAGTACTTC.

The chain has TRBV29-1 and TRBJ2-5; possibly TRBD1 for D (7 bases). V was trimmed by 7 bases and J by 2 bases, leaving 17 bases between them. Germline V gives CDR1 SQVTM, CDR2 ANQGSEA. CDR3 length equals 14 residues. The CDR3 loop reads CSGDRGTEQETQYF. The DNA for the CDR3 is TGCAGCGGGGACCGCGGGACAGAACAAGAGACCCAGTACTTC.

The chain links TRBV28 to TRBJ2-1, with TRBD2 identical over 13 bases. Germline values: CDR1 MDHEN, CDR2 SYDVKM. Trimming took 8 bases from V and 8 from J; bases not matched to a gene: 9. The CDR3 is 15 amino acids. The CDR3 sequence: CASCTGLAGVDEQFF. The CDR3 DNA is TGTGCCAGCTGCACCGGACTAGCGGGAGTAGATGAGCAGTTCTTC.

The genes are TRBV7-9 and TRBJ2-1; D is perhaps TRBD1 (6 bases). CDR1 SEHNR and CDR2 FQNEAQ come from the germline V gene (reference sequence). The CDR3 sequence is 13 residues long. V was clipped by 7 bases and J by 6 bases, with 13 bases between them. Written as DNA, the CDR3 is TGTGCCAGCACCCCCTGGGGGCCCAATGAGCAGTTCTTC. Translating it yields CASTPWGPNEQFF.

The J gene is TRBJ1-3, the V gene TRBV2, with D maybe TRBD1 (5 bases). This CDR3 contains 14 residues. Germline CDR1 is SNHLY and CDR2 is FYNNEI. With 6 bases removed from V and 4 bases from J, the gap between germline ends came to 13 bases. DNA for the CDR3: TGTGCCAGCAGGGTCGGACATTCAGGAAACACCATATATTTT. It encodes CASRVGHSGNTIYF.

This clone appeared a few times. For the CDR3, the DNA is TGCGCCAGCAGCGGGACAGTAATTTCCTACGAGCAGTACTTC. It specifies CASSGTVISYEQYF. The chain employs TRBV5-1 and TRBJ2-7, with TRBD1 matching over 7 bases. This CDR3 has 14 residues. Germline CDR1 and CDR2: SGHRS and YFSETQ. V lost 4 bases and J lost 1; bases outside the gene matches: 5.

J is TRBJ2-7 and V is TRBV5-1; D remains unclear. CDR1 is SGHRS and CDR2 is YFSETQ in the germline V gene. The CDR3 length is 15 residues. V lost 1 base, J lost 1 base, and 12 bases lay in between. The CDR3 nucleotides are TGCGCCAGCAGCTTGTTGCCAGGAACATCCTACGAGCAGTACTTC. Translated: CASSLLPGTSYEQYF.

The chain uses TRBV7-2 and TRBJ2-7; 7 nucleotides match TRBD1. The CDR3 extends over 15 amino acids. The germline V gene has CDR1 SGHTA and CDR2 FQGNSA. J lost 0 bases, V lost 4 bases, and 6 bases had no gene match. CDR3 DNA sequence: TGTGCCAGCAGCTCCCAGACAGGGCCCTCCTACGAGCAGTACTTC. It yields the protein CASSSQTGPSYEQYF.

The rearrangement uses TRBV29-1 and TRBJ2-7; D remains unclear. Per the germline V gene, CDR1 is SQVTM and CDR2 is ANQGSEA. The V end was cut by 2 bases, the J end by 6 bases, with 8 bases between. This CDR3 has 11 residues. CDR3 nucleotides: TGCAGCGTTGAAAATAACTCCGAGCAGTACTTC. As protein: CSVENNSEQYF.

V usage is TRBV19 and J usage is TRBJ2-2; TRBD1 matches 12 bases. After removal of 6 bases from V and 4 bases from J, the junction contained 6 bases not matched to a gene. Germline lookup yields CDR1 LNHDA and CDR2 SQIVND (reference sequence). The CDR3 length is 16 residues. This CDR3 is CASSTGTGGFTGELFF. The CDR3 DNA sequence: TGTGCCAGTAGCACCGGGACAGGGGGCTTCACCGGGGAGCTGTTTTTT.

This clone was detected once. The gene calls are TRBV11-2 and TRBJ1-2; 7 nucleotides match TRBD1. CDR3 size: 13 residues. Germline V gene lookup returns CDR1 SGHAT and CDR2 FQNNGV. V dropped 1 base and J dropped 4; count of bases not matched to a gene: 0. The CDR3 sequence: CASSLAGGYGYTF. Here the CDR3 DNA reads TGTGCCAGCAGCTTAGCAGGGGGCTATGGCTACACCTTC. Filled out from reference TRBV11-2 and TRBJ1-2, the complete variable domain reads EAGVAQSPRYKIIEKRQSVAFWCNPISGHATLYWYQQILGQGPKLLIQFQNNGVVDDSQLPKDRFSAERLKGVDSTLKIQPAKLEDSAVYLCASSLAGGYGYTFGSGTRLTVV.

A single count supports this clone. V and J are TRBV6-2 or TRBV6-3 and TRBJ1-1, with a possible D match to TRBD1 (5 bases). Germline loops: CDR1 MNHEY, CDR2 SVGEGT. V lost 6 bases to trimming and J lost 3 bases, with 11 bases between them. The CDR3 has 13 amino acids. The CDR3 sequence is CASSRQPYTEAFF. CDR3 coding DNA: TGTGCCAGCAGCCGACAGCCCTACACTGAAGCTTTCTTT.

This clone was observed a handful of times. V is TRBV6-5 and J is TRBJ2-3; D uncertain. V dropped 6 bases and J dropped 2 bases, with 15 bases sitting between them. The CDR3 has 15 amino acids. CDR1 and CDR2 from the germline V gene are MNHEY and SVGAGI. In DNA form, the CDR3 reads TGTGCCAGCAGCCGACTGGATCTCGACACAGATACGCAGTATTTT. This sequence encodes CASSRLDLDTDTQYF.

The CDR3 DNA reads as TGTGCCAGCTCACAGGGACAGGGTGAAGGAGGCTACACCTTC. The encoded protein is CASSQGQGEGGYTF. The chain has TRBV18 and TRBJ1-2; 9 bases agree with TRBD1. J gave up 8 bases and V 4 bases, and 8 bases lay outside the gene matches. In germline, CDR1 is KGHSH, CDR2 LQKENI. The CDR3 extends over 14 amino acids.

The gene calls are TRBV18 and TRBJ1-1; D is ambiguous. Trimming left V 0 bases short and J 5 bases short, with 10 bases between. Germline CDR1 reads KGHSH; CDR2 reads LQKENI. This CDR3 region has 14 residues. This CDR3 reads CASSPPSADTEAFF. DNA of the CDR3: TGTGCCAGCTCACCACCGTCTGCAGATACTGAAGCTTTCTTT.

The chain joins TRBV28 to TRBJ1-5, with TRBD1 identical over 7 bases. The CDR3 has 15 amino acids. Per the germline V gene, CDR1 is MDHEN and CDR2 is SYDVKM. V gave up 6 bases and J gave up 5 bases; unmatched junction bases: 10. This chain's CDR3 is CASSTGQAVYQPQHF. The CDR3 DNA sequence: TGTGCCAGCAGCACTGGACAGGCAGTGTATCAGCCCCAGCATTTT.

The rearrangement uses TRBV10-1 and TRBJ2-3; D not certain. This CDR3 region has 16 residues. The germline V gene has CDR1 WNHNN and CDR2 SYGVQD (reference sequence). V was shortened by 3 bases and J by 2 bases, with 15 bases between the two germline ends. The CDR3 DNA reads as TGCGCCAGCAGTGACTCGGTCGGTCTATTCACAGATACGCAGTATTTT. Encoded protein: CASSDSVGLFTDTQYF.